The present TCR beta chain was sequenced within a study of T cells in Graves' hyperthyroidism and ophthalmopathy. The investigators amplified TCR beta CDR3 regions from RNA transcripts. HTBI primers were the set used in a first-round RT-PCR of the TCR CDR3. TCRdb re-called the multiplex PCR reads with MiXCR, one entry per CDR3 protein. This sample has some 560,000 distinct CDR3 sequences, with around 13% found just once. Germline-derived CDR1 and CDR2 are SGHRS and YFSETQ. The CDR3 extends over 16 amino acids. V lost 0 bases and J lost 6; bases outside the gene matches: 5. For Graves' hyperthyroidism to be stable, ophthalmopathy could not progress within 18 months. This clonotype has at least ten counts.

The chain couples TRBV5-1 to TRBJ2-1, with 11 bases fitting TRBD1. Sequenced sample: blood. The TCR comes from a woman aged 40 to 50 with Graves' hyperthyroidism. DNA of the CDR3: TGCGCCAGCAGCTTGGTGTCCGGACAGGGGGCCAATGAGCAGTTCTTC. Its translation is CASSLVSGQGANEQFF.